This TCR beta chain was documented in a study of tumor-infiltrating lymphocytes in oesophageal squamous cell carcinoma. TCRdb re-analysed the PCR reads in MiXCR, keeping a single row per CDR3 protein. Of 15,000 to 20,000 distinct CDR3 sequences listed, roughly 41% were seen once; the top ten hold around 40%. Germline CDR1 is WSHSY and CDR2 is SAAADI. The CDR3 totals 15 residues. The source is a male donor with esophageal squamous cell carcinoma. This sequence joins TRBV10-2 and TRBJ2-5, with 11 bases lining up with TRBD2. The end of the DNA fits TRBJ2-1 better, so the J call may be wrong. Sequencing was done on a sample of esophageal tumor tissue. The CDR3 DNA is TGCGCCAGCAGTGAGTCGACTAGCGGGGCGGATGAGCAGTTCTTC. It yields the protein CASSESTSGADEQFF.